A selection of T cell receptor beta chains follows, all from one sample in a study of blood T cells in healthy people across ages. TCRdb fed the 5' RACE reads into MiXCR, producing one record per CDR3 protein. The table lists around 820,000 distinct CDR3 sequences, approximately 25% of them singletons. The sample was also reused in another study, on T cells of mothers and their children.

Material: blood. These receptors all come from a boy aged 5-17 years in good health. Each CDR3 is given with its conserved first and last residue. D genes are given only for firm matches. A clone size is listed for some rows: how often the clone was seen (once, few, many), or a class if it is expanded.

j_call: TRBJ2-7
v_call: TRBV6-1
clone_size: -
d_call: TRBD1
cdr3_aa: CAALPGTGPSYEQYF
cdr3_nt: TGTGCCGCACTACCCGGGACAGGGCCCTCCTACGAGCAGTACTTC

j_call: TRBJ2-1
v_call: TRBV5-5
clone_size: few
d_call: TRBD1
cdr3_aa: CTSTGRTGYNEQFF
cdr3_nt: TGTACCAGCACTGGCCGGACAGGGTACAATGAGCAGTTCTTC

j_call: TRBJ2-7
v_call: TRBV4-3
clone_size: few
d_call: TRBD1
cdr3_aa: CASSQEVPGTAISYEQYF
cdr3_nt: TGCGCCAGCAGCCAAGAGGTCCCCGGGACAGCCATCTCCTACGAGCAGTACTTC

j_call: TRBJ2-3
v_call: TRBV6-1
clone_size: few
d_call: TRBD1
cdr3_aa: CASSEWDRRNTDTQYF
cdr3_nt: TGTGCCAGCAGTGAATGGGACAGGCGAAACACAGATACGCAGTATTTT

j_call: TRBJ2-5
v_call: TRBV7-9
clone_size: -
d_call: -
cdr3_aa: CASSRQGGYQETQYF
cdr3_nt: TGTGCCAGCAGCCGGCAGGGCGGTTACCAAGAGACCCAGTACTTC

j_call: TRBJ2-7
v_call: TRBV29-1
clone_size: -
d_call: -
cdr3_aa: CSVSRLRGERNPYEQYF
cdr3_nt: TGCAGCGTGAGTAGGTTACGTGGGGAACGGAACCCCTACGAGCAGTACTTC

j_call: TRBJ1-2
v_call: TRBV29-1
clone_size: -
d_call: -
cdr3_aa: CSFDRRGNYGYTF
cdr3_nt: TGCAGCTTTGATAGGCGGGGAAACTATGGCTACACCTTC

j_call: TRBJ2-6
v_call: TRBV12-3/TRBV12-4
clone_size: -
d_call: TRBD1
cdr3_aa: CASSPMDRETPGANVLTF
cdr3_nt: TGTGCCAGCAGTCCAATGGACAGGGAGACGCCTGGGGCCAACGTCCTGACTTTC

j_call: TRBJ2-1
v_call: TRBV7-8
clone_size: -
d_call: TRBD1
cdr3_aa: CASSLDRGLWDEQFF
cdr3_nt: TGTGCCAGCAGCTTGGACAGGGGGCTCTGGGATGAGCAGTTCTTC

j_call: TRBJ2-3
v_call: TRBV15
clone_size: -
d_call: TRBD1
cdr3_aa: CATSRDWGTGLDTQYF
cdr3_nt: TGTGCCACCAGCAGAGATTGGGGGACAGGGTTGGATACGCAGTATTTT

j_call: TRBJ2-1
v_call: TRBV29-1
clone_size: -
d_call: TRBD2
cdr3_aa: CSVEDGGRATAYNEQFF
cdr3_nt: TGCAGCGTTGAAGACGGCGGGAGGGCCACGGCCTACAATGAGCAGTTCTTC

j_call: TRBJ2-1
v_call: TRBV6-1
clone_size: few
d_call: TRBD1
cdr3_aa: CASSDRNRGWDEQFF
cdr3_nt: TGTGCCAGCAGTGACCGGAACAGGGGGTGGGATGAGCAGTTCTTC

j_call: TRBJ2-7
v_call: TRBV7-2
clone_size: -
d_call: -
cdr3_aa: CASSLMRGSYEQYF
cdr3_nt: TGTGCCAGCAGCTTAATGCGGGGTTCCTACGAGCAGTACTTC

j_call: TRBJ2-1
v_call: TRBV7-2
clone_size: -
d_call: -
cdr3_aa: CASSLDAGANEQFF
cdr3_nt: TGTGCCAGCAGCTTAGATGCGGGGGCCAATGAGCAGTTCTTC

j_call: TRBJ2-7
v_call: TRBV11-2
clone_size: -
d_call: -
cdr3_aa: CASSLEEQPSYEQYF
cdr3_nt: TGTGCCAGCAGCCTTGAGGAACAGCCGTCCTACGAGCAGTACTTC

j_call: TRBJ2-5
v_call: TRBV12-3/TRBV12-4
clone_size: many
d_call: -
cdr3_aa: CASSFVWETQYF
cdr3_nt: TGTGCCAGCAGTTTTGTCTGGGAGACCCAGTACTTC

j_call: TRBJ2-7
v_call: TRBV6-2/TRBV6-3
clone_size: -
d_call: -
cdr3_aa: CASSLNRMRPTYEQYF
cdr3_nt: TGTGCCAGCAGTTTGAATCGGATGCGCCCCACCTACGAGCAGTACTTC

j_call: TRBJ2-5
v_call: TRBV6-5
clone_size: once
d_call: -
cdr3_aa: CASSYDQETQYF
cdr3_nt: TGTGCCAGCAGTTACGATCAAGAGACCCAGTACTTC

j_call: TRBJ2-3
v_call: TRBV20-1
clone_size: -
d_call: -
cdr3_aa: CSAITVTDTQYF
cdr3_nt: TGCAGTGCAATAACCGTCACAGATACGCAGTATTTT

j_call: TRBJ2-5
v_call: TRBV9
clone_size: few
d_call: -
cdr3_aa: CASTHALGGKETQYF
cdr3_nt: TGTGCCAGCACCCACGCCTTGGGCGGGAAGGAGACCCAGTACTTC

j_call: TRBJ2-6
v_call: TRBV6-1
clone_size: few
d_call: -
cdr3_aa: CASSAISGANVLTF
cdr3_nt: TGTGCCAGCAGTGCGATCTCCGGGGCCAACGTCCTGACTTTC

j_call: TRBJ1-1
v_call: TRBV4-3
clone_size: few
d_call: -
cdr3_aa: CASSQGPTRDFTEAFF
cdr3_nt: TGCGCCAGCAGCCAAGGGCCGACTCGTGACTTCACTGAAGCTTTCTTT

j_call: TRBJ2-5
v_call: TRBV28
clone_size: few
d_call: -
cdr3_aa: CASRASLRTMGTQYF
cdr3_nt: TGTGCCAGCAGGGCCAGCCTCCGAACGATGGGGACCCAGTACTTC

j_call: TRBJ2-7
v_call: TRBV9
clone_size: -
d_call: TRBD2
cdr3_aa: CASSGAGTSTYEQYF
cdr3_nt: TGTGCCAGCAGCGGAGCCGGGACTAGCACCTACGAGCAGTACTTC

j_call: TRBJ1-1
v_call: TRBV12-3/TRBV12-4
clone_size: few
d_call: -
cdr3_aa: CASSLWTVNTEAFF
cdr3_nt: TGTGCCAGCAGTCTATGGACAGTGAACACTGAAGCTTTCTTT